The clone carrying this TCR beta chain was detected ten times or more. The antigen is undetermined. The authors prepared the TCRbeta library with unique molecular identifiers. MiXCR, applied by TCRdb to the PCR reads, yields one record per CDR3 protein. This repertoire shows over 400,000 distinct CDR3 sequences, over 40% found once; its top ten account for around a quarter. The data stem from a study of T-cell reconstitution after alpha-beta-depleted transplantation in children. Findings and limits, study-wide: One year after transplant, T-cell counts and diversity came mostly from newly produced T cells. Several hundred expanded graft clones reportedly supplied alpha-beta T cells about two months after transplant. Surviving thymic progenitors and recipient T cells were the source of high TCRbeta diversity at day 60 in some patients.

The clonotype originates from a girl aged 2 to 9 with aplastic anemia, due to receive a stem cell transplant. Sample: PBMCs, taken before TCRalphabeta/CD19-depleted stem cell transplant.

The CDR3: CASSETEAFF. The CDR3 nucleotides are TGTGCCAGCTCGGAAACTGAAGCTTTCTTT. V usage is TRBV12-3 or TRBV12-4 and J usage is TRBJ1-1, with unresolved D. This CDR3 spans 10 amino acids. V dropped 8 bases and J dropped 5 bases, with 6 bases sitting between them.